The rows below give T cell receptor beta chains drawn from one sample of a study of T cell changes during pregnancy in multiple sclerosis. The table came from immunoSEQ multiplex PCR; TCRdb's copy has only in-frame clones and leaves some out. The sample has 40,000 or so clones; about 93% are singletons. Sequencing used CD4+ T cells from peripheral blood mononuclear cells, obtained in the third trimester of pregnancy. All receptors derive from a female donor in good health, enrolled as a control in a pregnancy study. The CDR3 runs from the conserved cysteine through the conserved F or W. D genes are given only for firm matches. The size entry is marked missing in some rows and otherwise reads once, few, many or a size class.

clone size | CDR3 length | J gene | V gene | D gene | CDR3 DNA | CDR3 protein
NA | 13 | TRBJ1-2 | TRBV2 | TRBD1 | TGTGCCAGCGGGACAGGGGAGGACTATGGCTACACCTTC | CASGTGEDYGYTF
NA | 13 | TRBJ2-5 | TRBV29-1 | TRBD2 | TGCAGCGTTGGCTCAGGGAGGGTAGAGACCCAGTACTTC | CSVGSGRVETQYF
once | 15 | TRBJ1-1 | TRBV6-5 | NA | TGTGCCAGCACCAAAAGATATCCGACAGGCACTGAAGCTTTCTTT | CASTKRYPTGTEAFF
NA | 15 | TRBJ1-1 | TRBV28 | TRBD1 | TGTGCCAGCAGTTTAATGGTAGGGGGCGAGGCTGAAGCTTTCTTT | CASSLMVGGEAEAFF
NA | 10 | TRBJ1-5 | TRBV6-4 | NA | TGTGCCCAGAGGAATCAGCCCCAGCATTTT | CAQRNQPQHF
few | 18 | TRBJ2-5 | TRBV5-6 | TRBD1 | TGTGCCAGCAGCTCGCCTGCTCCCGGGACAGGTCATATGCTGGCCCAGTACTTC | CASSSPAPGTGHMLAQYF
NA | 20 | TRBJ1-5 | TRBV19 | NA | TGTGCCAGTAGTGCCTCTAATCAGGGGTTTCTGAGGTATAGCAATCAGCCCCAGCATTTT | CASSASNQGFLRYSNQPQHF
NA | 14 | TRBJ2-1 | TRBV27 | NA | TGTGCCAGCGGCCGGGGGTTCGCCTACAATGAGCAGTTCTTC | CASGRGFAYNEQFF
once | 15 | TRBJ2-1 | TRBV14 | TRBD2 | TGTGCCAGCAGCCCCCAGGGACTAGCGGCCAATGAGCAGTTCTTC | CASSPQGLAANEQFF
NA | 13 | TRBJ1-4 | TRBV6-1 | NA | TGTGCCAGCCTGGGGGGGCTTGGGGAAAAACTGTTTTTT | CASLGGLGEKLFF
NA | 15 | TRBJ1-4 | TRBV6-5 | NA | TGTGCCAGCAGTTACTCTGGGGCACTTAATGAAAAACTGTTTTTT | CASSYSGALNEKLFF
NA | 10 | TRBJ1-2 | TRBV20-1 | NA | TGCAGTTTGCGGGACTATGGCTACACCTTC | CSLRDYGYTF
NA | 15 | TRBJ1-1 | TRBV5-4 | NA | TGTGCCAGCAGCTCCGCGAAGCAGGGACAAACTGAAGCTTTCTTT | CASSSAKQGQTEAFF
NA | 16 | TRBJ2-5 | TRBV6-1 | TRBD2 | TGTGCCAGCAGTGAAGCGGGGAGGGAGTGGGGGGAGACCCAGTACTTC | CASSEAGREWGETQYF
NA | 18 | TRBJ2-7 | TRBV7-9 | NA | TGTGCCAGCAGCTTACGGGGGTTTTCGGGAATGGGGATCAACGAGCAGTACTTC | CASSLRGFSGMGINEQYF
NA | 15 | TRBJ1-2 | TRBV19 | TRBD1 | TGTGCCAGTAGTATAGCCCTACAGGGGAACTATGGCTACACCTTC | CASSIALQGNYGYTF
once | 15 | TRBJ2-1 | TRBV4-1 | TRBD2 | TGCGCCAGCAGCCTCCCCGGGACTAGAGACAATGAGCAGTTCTTC | CASSLPGTRDNEQFF
NA | 12 | TRBJ2-7 | TRBV5-1 | TRBD1 | TGCGCCAGCAGCCCGACAGGGTTGGGGCAGTACTTC | CASSPTGLGQYF
few | 12 | TRBJ2-5 | TRBV6-1 | NA | TGTGCCAGCGTTACAGCCCCAGAGACCCAGTACTTC | CASVTAPETQYF
NA | 14 | TRBJ2-1 | TRBV6-5 | NA | TGTGCCAGCAGTGCCGAGAGCTCCTACAATGAGCAGTTCTTC | CASSAESSYNEQFF
NA | 14 | TRBJ2-5 | TRBV18 | NA | TGTGCCAGCTCACCACCGTCCAAAATCGAGACCCAGTACTTC | CASSPPSKIETQYF
NA | 11 | TRBJ2-7 | TRBV6-5 | NA | TGTGCCTCAAGGCAGGGTCTTCAGCAGTACTTC | CASRQGLQQYF
NA | 16 | TRBJ1-5 | TRBV27 | NA | TGTGCCAGCAGTCCTATACGGGGTGGGTACAATCAGCCCCAGCATTTT | CASSPIRGGYNQPQHF
NA | 14 | TRBJ2-7 | TRBV15 | NA | TGTGCCACCAGCAGAGTCGCAGAGGGCAACGAGCAGTACTTC | CATSRVAEGNEQYF
NA | 14 | TRBJ2-7 | TRBV5-1 | TRBD2 | TGCGCCAGCAGCCCAGCGGGGGGGACCTACGAGCAGTACTTC | CASSPAGGTYEQYF
few | 13 | TRBJ2-1 | TRBV7-2 | NA | TGTGCCAGCAACCGGAAGGACAGTCCTGAGCAGTTCTTC | CASNRKDSPEQFF
NA | 14 | TRBJ1-1 | TRBV7-7 | TRBD1 | TGTGCTAGCAGCCCCGGACAGGGTAACACTGAAGCTTTCTTT | CASSPGQGNTEAFF
NA | 13 | TRBJ2-5 | TRBV6-5 | NA | TGTGCCAGCAGTTCCAGAGGGCCGCAGACCCAGTACTTC | CASSSRGPQTQYF
NA | 14 | TRBJ2-7 | TRBV9 | TRBD2 | TGTGCCAGCGGCGCCGGGACTAGCGGCTACGAGCAGTACTTC | CASGAGTSGYEQYF
NA | 15 | TRBJ2-1 | TRBV2 | TRBD2 | TGTGCCACCGGGACTAGCGGGAGGTTGGGCAATGAGCAGTTCTTC | CATGTSGRLGNEQFF
once | 15 | TRBJ2-1 | TRBV5-4 | NA | TGTGCCAGCAGCTGGGGGCAGAGGGGAAACAATGAGCAGTTCTTC | CASSWGQRGNNEQFF
NA | 13 | TRBJ1-1 | TRBV6-5 | NA | TGTGCCAGCAGTCCCCCCCACAGTCCTGAAGCTTTCTTT | CASSPPHSPEAFF
NA | 14 | TRBJ1-1 | TRBV7-6 | NA | TGTGCCAGCAGCCCCGCGGGGCCGAGCACTGAAGCTTTCTTT | CASSPAGPSTEAFF
NA | 15 | TRBJ2-1 | TRBV6-4 | TRBD2 | TGTGCCAGCAGTGTGTTGGCTAGCGGATCGGGGGAGCAGTTCTTC | CASSVLASGSGEQFF
NA | 16 | TRBJ1-4 | TRBV25-1 | TRBD1 | TGTGCCAGCAGTGTCTTAACAGGGGGCTCTAATGAAAAACTGTTTTTT | CASSVLTGGSNEKLFF
NA | 13 | TRBJ1-6 | TRBV28 | TRBD1 | TGTGCCAGCAGTTGGACAGGGACGACACCCCTCCACTTT | CASSWTGTTPLHF
NA | 16 | TRBJ1-2 | TRBV5-4 | NA | TGTGCCAGCAGCCCAGGTATGAAGACAGGCAACTATGGCTACACCTTC | CASSPGMKTGNYGYTF
once | 14 | TRBJ1-4 | TRBV5-1 | TRBD1 | TGCGCCAGCAGCTTGGGACAGGGCGGGGAAAAACTGTTTTTT | CASSLGQGGEKLFF
NA | 14 | TRBJ2-1 | TRBV11-2 | TRBD1 | TGTGCCAGCAGCAAGGGACAGTCTTGGAATGAGCAGTTCTTC | CASSKGQSWNEQFF
NA | 11 | TRBJ2-1 | TRBV19 | NA | TGTGCCAGTAGTTTATACAATGAGCAGTTCTTC | CASSLYNEQFF
NA | 16 | TRBJ2-2 | TRBV5-1 | TRBD2 | TGCGCCAGCAGCTTGGCCAGTAGCGGGAGCACCGGGGAGCTGTTTTTT | CASSLASSGSTGELFF
NA | 13 | TRBJ1-1 | TRBV6-4 | NA | TGTGCCAGCAGCTTCTCTACGAACACTGAAGCTTTCTTT | CASSFSTNTEAFF
NA | 13 | TRBJ1-1 | TRBV5-1 | NA | TGCGCCAGCAGCTTGCCCGGGAACACTGAAGCTTTCTTT | CASSLPGNTEAFF
NA | 16 | TRBJ2-3 | TRBV5-1 | TRBD2 | TGCGCCAGCAGCTTGTTAGCGGGGGTAGGCACAGATACGCAGTATTTT | CASSLLAGVGTDTQYF
NA | 19 | TRBJ2-1 | TRBV30 | NA | TGTGCCTGGAAGCGTAAAGGGGGAGATAGGTTTTTTTTCTACAATGAGCAGTTCTTC | CAWKRKGGDRFFFYNEQFF
NA | 18 | TRBJ2-1 | TRBV18 | TRBD2 | TGTGCCAGCTCCCCCGCTGGGACTAGCGGGACCCATGAGAATGAGCAGTTCTTC | CASSPAGTSGTHENEQFF
NA | 15 | TRBJ1-1 | TRBV6-6 | NA | TGTGCCAGCAGTGGCCCCAGGCGTATTAACACTGAAGCTTTCTTT | CASSGPRRINTEAFF
NA | 14 | TRBJ2-3 | TRBV5-8 | NA | TGTGCCAGCAGCTTAGGTAGCGGCACAGATACGCAGTATTTT | CASSLGSGTDTQYF
once | 13 | TRBJ2-1 | TRBV4-1 | NA | TGCGCCAGCAGCCAACGCTATGGCAATGAGCAGTTCTTC | CASSQRYGNEQFF
NA | 13 | TRBJ1-2 | TRBV29-1 | NA | TGCAGCGTTGAGTTCCGTTGGGCCCATGGCTACACCTTC | CSVEFRWAHGYTF
NA | 13 | TRBJ2-7 | TRBV21-1 | NA | TGTGCCAGCCCCTGCAGGGCTGGCTACGAGCAGTACTTC | CASPCRAGYEQYF
NA | 13 | TRBJ2-2 | TRBV6-5 | NA | TGTGCCAGCAGACAGCCGAACACCGGGGAGCTGTTTTTT | CASRQPNTGELFF
NA | 13 | TRBJ2-7 | TRBV28 | NA | TGTGCCAGCAGTCCAGGACAGTCTCACGAGCAGTACTTC | CASSPGQSHEQYF
NA | 16 | TRBJ1-5 | TRBV28 | TRBD1 | TGTGCCAGCAGGACAGGGGGAATTCAGAGCAATCAGCCCCAGCATTTT | CASRTGGIQSNQPQHF
NA | 14 | TRBJ1-2 | TRBV6-5 | NA | TGTGCCAGCAGTTACTCGAGGGCAGACCAGGGGAACACCTTC | CASSYSRADQGNTF
NA | 16 | TRBJ2-7 | TRBV5-1 | TRBD1 | TGCGCCAGCAGTCGACTTCCGGGACAGGGCAATGGGGAGCAGTACTTC | CASSRLPGQGNGEQYF
NA | 13 | TRBJ1-1 | TRBV12-5 | NA | TGTGCTAGTGGTGCCCTAGAAGTTACTGAAGCTTTCTTT | CASGALEVTEAFF
NA | 18 | TRBJ1-2 | TRBV4-1 | TRBD1 | TGCGCCAGCAGCCAAGGGGGGTGGGGGGTGACAGGGAACTATGGCTACACCTTC | CASSQGGWGVTGNYGYTF
NA | 14 | TRBJ2-7 | TRBV2 | TRBD1 | TGTGCCAGCAGAGACAGGGGGAGCTCCTACGAGCAGTACTTC | CASRDRGSSYEQYF